Listed here are 18 T cell receptor beta chains from one sample, sequenced in a study of T cells expressing NK-cell markers. TCRdb re-called the 5' RACE reads, yielding one record per CDR3 amino acid sequence without DNA. Its listing shows more than 400,000 distinct CDR3 sequences. Material: blood T cells: a sorted CD56 or NKG2C T cell subset, CD4+ or CD8+ T cells, or bulk PBMC T cells (not recorded which). The receptors originated from a woman between 18 and 70 years old in good health.

The chain combines TRBV13 with TRBJ2-6; TCRdb lists TRBD1, though no DNA is available to test this call. There are 18 residues in the CDR3. The V gene's germline CDR1 is PRHDT and CDR2 FYEKMQ (reference sequence). The CDR3 region is CASRQSGTGVSGANVLTF. Full variable domain (missing parts from reference TRBV13 and TRBJ2-6): AAGVIQSPRHLIKEKRETATLKCYPIPRHDTVYWYQQGPGQDPQFLISFYEKMQSDKGSIPDRFSAQQFSDYHSELNMSSLELGDSALYFCASRQSGTGVSGANVLTFGAGSRLTVL.

The chain uses TRBV14 and TRBJ1-6. The CDR3 runs 16 residues. CDR1 SGHDN and CDR2 FVKESK come from the germline V gene. CDR3 protein: CASSQEGRSYNSPLHF.

This sequence joins TRBV7-2 and TRBJ2-2. Germline V gene lookup returns CDR1 SGHTA and CDR2 FQGNSA. This CDR3 comprises 15 residues. CDR3 sequence: CASRLLVANTGELFF.

The chain carries TRBV6-2 or TRBV6-3 and TRBJ1-5. The CDR3 loop spans 15 amino acids. CDR1 is MNHEY, CDR2 SVGEGT, per germline. CDR3 protein: CASSDLRAGNQPQHF.

The chain has TRBV29-1 and TRBJ2-2. CDR1 and CDR2 (germline): SQVTM, ANQGSEA. CDR3 size: 11 residues. CDR3 sequence: CSVAGPGELFF.

This chain uses TRBV11-2 with TRBJ1-1; TCRdb's D call, TRBD1, is unchecked because there is no DNA. Germline assignment: CDR1 SGHAT and CDR2 FQNNGV. The CDR3 totals 13 residues. CDR3: CASIPPGQGLAFF. The variable domain in full, completed from reference TRBV11-2 and TRBJ1-1, reads EAGVAQSPRYKIIEKRQSVAFWCNPISGHATLYWYQQILGQGPKLLIQFQNNGVVDDSQLPKDRFSAERLKGVDSTLKIQPAKLEDSAVYLCASIPPGQGLAFFGQGTRLTVV.

The chain uses TRBV5-1 and TRBJ1-1; TCRdb lists TRBD1, though no DNA is available to test this call. CDR1 SGHRS and CDR2 YFSETQ come from the germline V gene. The CDR3 totals 16 residues. This chain's CDR3 is CASSPDKGARNTEAFF.

The J gene is TRBJ1-2, the V gene TRBV13. The CDR3 spans 14 residues. The germline V gene has CDR1 PRHDT and CDR2 FYEKMQ (reference sequence). The CDR3 region is CASSLGLVGDGYTF.

V gene TRBV10-3 combines with J gene TRBJ2-3; TCRdb indicates TRBD2, and absent DNA this call remains unverified. Germline V CDR1 and CDR2: ENHRY, SYGVKD. The CDR3 consists of 14 residues. The CDR3 loop is CAITQTRDADTQYF.

The rearrangement links TRBV11-2 to TRBJ2-3; as DNA is missing, the TRBD2 call by TCRdb cannot be tested. Germline V gives CDR1 SGHAT, CDR2 FQNNGV. The CDR3 totals 16 residues. The CDR3 here is CASSLEAGGHTDTQYF.

V usage is TRBV18 and J usage is TRBJ2-1; lacking DNA, the TRBD1 call made by TCRdb goes unchecked. The CDR3 runs 17 residues. Germline CDR1 is KGHSH and CDR2 is LQKENI. The CDR3 spells CASSPNTGTESYNEQFF.

This chain uses TRBV29-1 with TRBJ2-7. This CDR3 is built from 15 residues. Germline assignment: CDR1 SQVTM and CDR2 ANQGSEA. The CDR3 protein is CSVEDWAGSSYEQYF.

The CDR3 spells CSAKPMDTQYF. V is TRBV20-1 and J is TRBJ2-3. The CDR3 is made up of 11 amino acids. Looked up from germline, CDR1 is DFQATT and CDR2 is SNEGSKA (reference sequence).

The chain couples TRBV4-1 to TRBJ1-1. The CDR3 has 13 residues. Germline CDR1 reads MGHRA; CDR2 reads YSYEKL. Here the CDR3 reads CASSSGSTTEAFF.

The chain has TRBV12-3 or TRBV12-4 and TRBJ2-3; TCRdb reports TRBD1, a call that lacks DNA to check it against. CDR3 length: 15 residues. The CDR3 sequence: CATSQTGSSTDTQYF.

CDR3 sequence reads: CASSRLAGGPGELFF. The chain recombines TRBV6-2 or TRBV6-3 with TRBJ2-2; TCRdb indicates TRBD2, and absent DNA this call remains unverified. This CDR3 region has 15 residues. Looked up from germline, CDR1 is MNHEY and CDR2 is SVGEGT.

The gene calls are TRBV20-1 and TRBJ1-3. The CDR3 sequence is 15 residues long. Germline-derived CDR1 and CDR2 are DFQATT and SNEGSKA (reference sequence). This CDR3 is CSARDLGGSGNTIYF.

This sequence joins TRBV18 and TRBJ1-1. Germline CDR1 and CDR2: KGHSH and LQKENI. The CDR3 has 14 amino acids. The CDR3 region is CASSRQGQNTEAFF.